This TCR beta chain comes out of a study of identical twins' blood T cells. The study, taken as a whole, reports: Shared environment remains a possible cause of twin similarity. Each donor's most abundant TCRbeta clonotypes shared more CDR3 sequences with her twin than unrelated donors.

V was cut by 0 bases and J by 4 bases, with 6 bases left in between. Germline V gene lookup returns CDR1 SGDLS and CDR2 YYNGEE. CDR3 length: 13 residues. TCRdb recomputed calls from the 5' RACE reads with MiXCR, one row per CDR3 protein. Counted here are about 370,000 distinct CDR3 sequences, about 28% occurring once; the ten biggest clones make up about 6%. Three pairs of healthy female monozygous twins were the donors. This clonotype was recorded a few times. What it recognizes is unknown. Sequencing input: PBMCs. This TCR derives from a woman between 18 and 55 years old in good health. The J gene is TRBJ2-3, the V gene TRBV9; D call uncertain. CDR3 residues: CASSVEVADTQYF. DNA for the CDR3: TGTGCCAGCAGCGTAGAGGTAGCAGATACGCAGTATTTT.